Below, 29 T cell receptor beta chains from the same sample are listed, as sequenced in a study of cytomegalovirus exposure and HLA in healthy donors. A multiplex PCR was run with 60 Vbeta primers and 13 Jbeta primers. Only in-frame clones appear in the TCRdb table, and some are missing; sequencing was by immunoSEQ multiplex PCR. This table holds about 90,000 clones, approximately 84% found once. Source material: PBMCs. All receptors come from a man aged 18 to 30 in good health and CMV-seronegative.

CDR3 amino acids: CASPPAMGNEQFF. The CDR3 region has the DNA TGTGCCAGCCCCCCAGCGATGGGCAATGAGCAGTTCTTC. This rearrangement joins TRBV6-1 to TRBJ2-1; D not certain. CDR1 and CDR2 (germline): MNHNS, SASEGT. The CDR3 loop spans 13 amino acids. Trimming cost V 8 bases and J 6 bases, with 14 bases left between them.

The CDR3 here is CASSRRQGAGYGYTF. In DNA, the CDR3 is TGTGCCAGCAGCAGAAGACAGGGGGCAGGCTATGGCTACACCTTC. V gene TRBV5-6 combines with J gene TRBJ1-2, with TRBD1 identical over 10 bases. Germline loops: CDR1 SGHDT, CDR2 YYEEEE. The V segment lost 4 bases and the J segment 4 bases; nucleotides outside the gene matches: 7. The CDR3 is made up of 15 amino acids.

The V call is TRBV5-1, the J call TRBJ1-2; no reliable D call. This CDR3 is built from 14 residues. V was cut by 4 bases and J by 4 bases, with 14 bases left in between. Germline lookup yields CDR1 SGHRS and CDR2 YFSETQ. CDR3 in DNA: TGCGCCAGCAGCCTCATGATTAGAAGCTATGGCTACACCTTC. Its protein is CASSLMIRSYGYTF.

In this sample, this clone turned up once. V usage is TRBV7-2 and J usage is TRBJ1-2; 10 bases align to TRBD1. CDR3 size: 15 residues. J lost 4 bases, V lost 2 bases, and 4 bases had no gene match. CDR1 and CDR2 (germline): SGHTA, FQGNSA. The CDR3 protein is CASSLMTGGLYGYTF. The CDR3 DNA is TGTGCCAGCAGCTTAATGACAGGGGGCCTCTATGGCTACACCTTC.

The rearrangement joins TRBV6-5 to TRBJ2-1; TRBD1 aligns across 8 bases. CDR3 length: 12 amino acids. Looked up from germline, CDR1 is MNHEY and CDR2 is SVGAGI. The ends lost 10 bases at V and 9 bases at J; junction bases unmatched: 8. CDR3 sequence (DNA): TGTGCCATCACAGGGGGTGTAGGTGAGCAGTTCTTC. Amino acids: CAITGGVGEQFF.

The gene calls are TRBV19 and TRBJ1-4; 8 bases are a match to TRBD1. Germline trimming cut 9 bases from V and 6 bases from J; bases unmatched to any gene: 12. Germline loops: CDR1 LNHDA, CDR2 SQIVND (reference sequence). The CDR3 covers 15 residues. CDR3 sequence: CASETGVSSDEKLFF. Here the CDR3 DNA reads TGTGCCAGCGAGACAGGGGTTTCGTCTGATGAAAAACTGTTTTTT. The whole variable domain, filled in from reference TRBV19 and TRBJ1-4, reads DGGITQSPKYLFRKEGQNVTLSCEQNLNHDAMYWYRQDPGQGLRLIYYSQIVNDFQKGDIAEGYSVSREKKESFPLTVTSAQKNPTAFYLCASETGVSSDEKLFFGSGTQLSVL.

The J gene is TRBJ2-3, the V gene TRBV14; TRBD1 might be the D (6 bases). Germline-derived CDR1 and CDR2 are SGHDN and FVKESK. The CDR3 sequence is 13 residues long. V lost 2 bases and J 11 bases, leaving 14 bases between the germline ends. CDR3 region: CASSQTNRVVQYF. Written as DNA, the CDR3 is TGTGCCAGCAGCCAAACAAACAGGGTGGTGCAGTATTTT.

The chain links TRBV5-1 to TRBJ2-5; possible D gene TRBD2, 5 bases. The V gene lost 1 base and the J gene lost 5 bases, with 9 bases spanning the gap. The CDR3 has 13 amino acids. Germline V lookup: CDR1 SGHRS, CDR2 YFSETQ. CDR3 DNA: TGCGCCAGCAGCTTGACTAGTTTCGAGACCCAGTACTTC. Protein: CASSLTSFETQYF.

The CDR3 loop is CASSLYVQGGEQYF. CDR3 sequence (DNA): TGTGCCAGCAGTTTATACGTTCAGGGGGGCGAGCAGTACTTC. The chain uses TRBV27 and TRBJ2-7; maybe TRBD1 (7 bases). The germline V gene encodes CDR1 MNHEY and CDR2 SMNVEV (reference sequence). The CDR3 length is 14 residues. V lost 1 base and J 6 bases, leaving 13 bases between the germline ends.

The chain links TRBV5-1 to TRBJ2-7; 10 bases fit TRBD2. CDR3 size: 15 residues. CDR1 and CDR2 (germline): SGHRS, YFSETQ. V lost 1 base and J lost 3; bases outside the gene matches: 4. CDR3 sequence (DNA): TGCGCCAGCAGCTTGACTAGCGGGATTATCTACGAGCAGTACTTC. Its protein product is CASSLTSGIIYEQYF.

A single count supports this clone. The genes are TRBV5-1 and TRBJ2-2; perhaps TRBD1 as D (5 bases). The V end was cut by 6 bases, the J end by 4 bases, with 13 bases between. CDR1 is SGHRS and CDR2 is YFSETQ in the germline V gene. The CDR3 extends over 14 amino acids. The CDR3 protein is CASIPGIGTGELFF. The CDR3 DNA follows: TGCGCCAGCATTCCAGGGATCGGCACCGGGGAGCTGTTTTTT.

This chain's CDR3 is CASSQDIGLAGNEQFF. The CDR3 DNA reads TGCGCCAGCAGCCAAGATATCGGACTAGCGGGCAATGAGCAGTTCTTC. This chain links TRBV4-3 with TRBJ2-1; the match to TRBD2 covers 11 bases. Germline CDR1 reads LGHNA; CDR2 reads YSLEER. The CDR3 extends over 16 amino acids. V was clipped by 0 bases and J by 6 bases; unmatched bases: 4.

This chain connects TRBV6-1 to TRBJ2-2, with 8 bases identical to TRBD2. The length of the CDR3 is 14 residues. Trimming removed 2 bases from V and 6 bases from J; junction bases left unmatched: 2. Germline V gene lookup returns CDR1 MNHNS and CDR2 SASEGT. The CDR3 DNA sequence: TGTGCCAGCAGTGAACTAGCGGGTTCCGGGGAGCTGTTTTTT. It is translated as CASSELAGSGELFF.

The chain joins TRBV2 to TRBJ1-2; TRBD1 is a possible D gene (6 bases). V was pared by 6 bases and J by 8 bases, with 16 bases between. Germline CDR1 reads SNHLY; CDR2 reads FYNNEI. CDR3 length: 13 residues. CDR3 coding DNA: TGTGCCAGCAGGGGACGGGGGGCATGGGGCTACACCTTC. This translates into CASRGRGAWGYTF.

The rearrangement links TRBV6-8 to TRBJ2-2; 8 positions match TRBD1. The V and J ends lost 2 bases and 10 bases, in that order; junction bases with no gene match: 3. This CDR3 spans 13 amino acids. Germline CDR1 is MNHGY and CDR2 is SAAAGT. The CDR3 loop reads CASSYDRGVELFF. Here the CDR3 DNA reads TGTGCCAGCAGTTACGACAGGGGCGTGGAGCTGTTTTTT.

The rearrangement uses TRBV4-3 and TRBJ2-7; 10 bases fit TRBD2. The CDR3 is 16 residues long. The germline gives CDR1 LGHNA, CDR2 YSLEER. With V trimmed by 1 base and J by 5 bases, 8 bases remained unmatched. CDR3 in amino acids: CASSQGVAGGSHEQYF. In DNA form, the CDR3 reads TGCGCCAGCAGCCAAGGGGTAGCGGGGGGAAGTCACGAGCAGTACTTC.

In this sample, this clone turned up a few times. The chain links TRBV28 to TRBJ1-5; 7 nucleotides agree with TRBD1. CDR1 and CDR2 (germline): MDHEN, SYDVKM. CDR3 size: 16 residues. The junction had 8 bases not matched to a gene; V was cut back by 6 bases and J by 0 bases. Here the CDR3 DNA reads TGTGCCAGCAGACTCGGGACAGCTTATAGCAATCAGCCCCAGCATTTT. It encodes CASRLGTAYSNQPQHF.

The chain combines TRBV5-8 with TRBJ2-1; 11 bases match TRBD2. Germline V gene data show CDR1 as SGHTS and CDR2 as YDEGEE. The CDR3 extends over 16 amino acids. V shed 2 bases and J 0 bases; nucleotides not matched to a gene: 1. CDR3 coding DNA: TGTGCCAGCAGCTTAACTAGCGGGAGCTCCTACAATGAGCAGTTCTTC. It is translated as CASSLTSGSSYNEQFF.

The gene calls are TRBV30 and TRBJ1-2; D gene ambiguous. V lost 2 bases to trimming and J lost 3 bases, with 4 bases between them. From germline, CDR1 is GTSNPN and CDR2 SVGIG (reference sequence). This CDR3 has 11 amino acids. The CDR3 is CAWSRDYGYTF. For the CDR3, the DNA is TGTGCCTGGAGTCGGGACTATGGCTACACCTTC.

The chain uses TRBV6-1 and TRBJ1-2, with D tentatively TRBD1 (5 bases). Trimming took off 8 bases at V and 0 bases at J, with 13 bases between the two ends. The CDR3 sequence is 14 residues long. Germline V gene data show CDR1 as MNHNS and CDR2 as SASEGT. In nucleotides, the CDR3 is TGTGCCAGCTGTAAGGACAAAGCTAACTATGGCTACACCTTC. It is translated as CASCKDKANYGYTF.

The chain employs TRBV7-2 and TRBJ1-1; D gene ambiguous. This CDR3 is built from 13 residues. V lost 5 bases to trimming and J lost 2 bases, with 9 bases between them. The germline V gene has CDR1 SGHTA and CDR2 FQGNSA. DNA for the CDR3: TGTGCCAGCAGCACCTACAGAAACACTGAAGCTTTCTTT. It codes for CASSTYRNTEAFF.

This clone showed up just a few times. The chain employs TRBV6-5 and TRBJ1-1, with 8 bases matching TRBD1. Germline V gives CDR1 MNHEY, CDR2 SVGAGI. V shed 2 bases, J shed 0 bases, and the junction held 5 bases outside the gene matches. There are 16 residues in the CDR3. Here the CDR3 reads CASSYLRTGLNTEAFF. The CDR3 DNA reads as TGTGCCAGCAGTTACCTGCGGACAGGGCTGAACACTGAAGCTTTCTTT.

The chain employs TRBV10-2 and TRBJ1-5; TRBD1 is a possible D gene (5 bases). Germline CDR1 reads WSHSY; CDR2 reads SAAADI. Trimming shortened V by 3 bases and J by 7 bases, and 7 bases separated the two germline ends. The CDR3 length is 12 residues. The CDR3 is CASSDGAQPQHF. The CDR3 DNA reads TGCGCCAGCAGTGATGGGGCCCAGCCCCAGCATTTT.

The genes are TRBV15 and TRBJ2-2, with D possibly TRBD2 on 6 matching bases. V was clipped by 6 bases and J by 6 bases, with 14 bases between them. CDR1 LNHNV and CDR2 YYDKDF come from the germline V gene (reference sequence). This CDR3 is built from 14 residues. The CDR3 loop reads CATRAAGTSGELFF. In DNA, the CDR3 is TGTGCCACCAGAGCAGCGGGTACGTCCGGGGAGCTGTTTTTT.

V and J are TRBV7-2 and TRBJ1-2; D ambiguous. Germline CDR1 is SGHTA and CDR2 is FQGNSA. This CDR3 comprises 15 residues. With 0 bases removed from V and 4 bases from J, the gap between germline ends came to 12 bases. In nucleotides, the CDR3 is TGTGCCAGCAGCTTAGCGGCGGGTCCTATCTATGGCTACACCTTC. Residues: CASSLAAGPIYGYTF.

The chain links TRBV5-4 to TRBJ1-1; a weak D match, TRBD1 (6 bases). There are 14 residues in the CDR3. The germline CDR1 and CDR2 sequences are SGHNT and YYREEE (reference sequence). Trimming removed 0 bases at V and 7 bases at J, with 13 bases between. The CDR3 sequence: CASSLDQGIGEAFF. DNA of the CDR3: TGTGCCAGCAGCTTGGACCAGGGGATCGGTGAAGCTTTCTTT.

The chain employs TRBV27 and TRBJ2-1; 11 nucleotides agree with TRBD2. This CDR3 contains 15 residues. Germline-derived CDR1 and CDR2 are MNHEY and SMNVEV (reference sequence). V lost 6 bases and J lost 4; bases outside the gene matches: 5. DNA of the CDR3: TGTGCCAGCAGCTTACTAGCGGGAGCTTACAATGAGCAGTTCTTC. Translating it yields CASSLLAGAYNEQFF.

This clone has just one count. The chain is built from TRBV30 and TRBJ1-2; D gene unclear. V gave up 0 bases and J gave up 0 bases, with 8 bases separating them. The V gene's germline CDR1 is GTSNPN and CDR2 SVGIG (reference sequence). The CDR3 contains 14 residues. Written as DNA, the CDR3 is TGTGCCTGGAGTGTATCCGGTGCTAACTATGGCTACACCTTC. It specifies CAWSVSGANYGYTF.

This clone turned up a few times. The chain uses TRBV30 and TRBJ2-2; the match to TRBD1 covers 8 bases. J was trimmed by 7 bases and V by 3 bases; bases with no gene match: 13. This CDR3 is 16 amino acids long. The germline gives CDR1 GTSNPN, CDR2 SVGIG (reference sequence). CDR3 residues: CAWRKPDREISGELFF. In DNA, the CDR3 is TGTGCCTGGAGGAAACCGGACAGGGAAATCAGCGGGGAGCTGTTTTTT.